This T cell receptor (beta chain) is from a study of T cell changes during pregnancy in multiple sclerosis. Sequenced by immunoSEQ multiplex PCR; TCRdb stores in-frame clones only, minus some. The repertoire holds tens of thousands of clones, with 80% to 90% as singletons. The CDR3 runs to 14 residues. Trimming cost V 7 bases and J 4 bases, with 14 bases left between them. Germline V lookup: CDR1 SGDLS, CDR2 YYNGEE. Sequenced material: CD8+ T cells from peripheral blood mononuclear cells, taken in the first trimester of pregnancy. This sequence originates from a female donor with multiple sclerosis, enrolled in a pregnancy study. This chain connects TRBV9 to TRBJ2-2; D perhaps matches TRBD2 (5 bases). The CDR3 loop is CASRGGSGTGELFF. CDR3 nucleotide sequence: TGTGCCAGCCGGGGTGGGTCGGGCACCGGGGAGCTGTTTTTT.